This T cell receptor (beta chain) was documented in a study of T cells in localized non-small cell lung cancer. Points from the study as a whole: Higher adjacent-lung clonality was associated with shorter survival. Sequencing, confined to only one tumor region, leaves heterogeneity possible. Maximal T cell clonality occurred in uninvolved adjacent lung, with tumor ranking below it.

Worth noting for this clone: The antigen remains undetermined.

The table came from immunoSEQ multiplex PCR; TCRdb's copy has only in-frame clones and leaves some out. The sample carries some 54,000 clones, over 70% recorded once. From germline, CDR1 is MNHEY and CDR2 SVGAGI. This CDR3 is 13 amino acids long. The V end was cut by 2 bases, the J end by 5 bases, with 7 bases between. This receptor was identified in a woman between 40 and 69 years old with stage II lung adenocarcinoma. This chain connects TRBV6-5 to TRBJ1-5; D gene unclear. Specimen: PBMCs, collected before any cancer treatment. The CDR3 coding sequence is TGTGCCAGCAGTTACGCGCAAGATCAGCCCCAGCATTTT. Translating it yields CASSYAQDQPQHF.